This record concerns one T cell receptor beta chain sequence. Sequencing ends 3 residues short of the CDR3 end; the germline J gene provides the rest. This sample was taken from a study of T cells in women clearing cervical HPV infection. Background on the study: Case blood was drawn when the lesion was first found; control blood after infection became undetectable.

J gave up 8 bases and V 4 bases, and 3 bases lay outside the gene matches. Germline V CDR1 and CDR2: MRHNA, SNTAGT. The CDR3 consists of 13 residues. The table came from immunoSEQ multiplex PCR; TCRdb's copy has only in-frame clones and leaves some out. The sample yields more than 20,000 clones, of which the top ten take up about 5.5%. The sequence derives from a woman between 18 and 70 years old with a cervical HPV16 infection that either progressed to CIN3+ or cleared (not recorded which). The genes are TRBV6-4 and TRBJ2-1; 9 bases match TRBD1. Source material: blood buffy coat. Incomplete CDR3 DNA: TGTGCCAGCAGTGTGGACAGGGGTGATGAG. Protein product: CASSVDRGDE. The entire CDR3 protein is CASSVDRGDEQFF.